The next 23 T cell receptor beta chains were all read from a single sample in a study of blood T cell repertoires in COVID-19. Produced via immunoSEQ multiplex PCR; TCRdb's table is partial and in-frame only. The profile shows under 70,000 clones, 79% of them singletons. What was sequenced was peripheral blood. The receptors were sampled from a woman aged 80 or over with active or convalescent COVID-19.

The genes are TRBV12-3 or TRBV12-4 and TRBJ1-1; a possible D gene is TRBD1 (5 bases). V was trimmed by 6 bases and J by 1 base, leaving 9 bases between them. CDR3 length: 13 residues. The CDR3 loop reads CASRDTPNTEAFF. For the CDR3, the DNA is TGTGCCAGCAGGGACACACCGAACACTGAAGCTTTCTTT.

The chain links TRBV4-1 to TRBJ1-1, with D possibly being TRBD1 (5 bases). The V end was cut by 5 bases, the J end by 5 bases, with 9 bases between. Germline V CDR1 and CDR2: MGHRA, YSYEKL. The length of the CDR3 is 12 residues. The CDR3 here is CASSYGGTEAFF. For the CDR3, the DNA is TGCGCCAGCAGCTACGGGGGGACTGAAGCTTTCTTT.

The chain joins TRBV2 to TRBJ2-3; TRBD1 matches 8 bases. The trim removed 3 bases at V and 5 bases at J, leaving 7 bases unmatched. CDR3 size: 15 residues. From germline, CDR1 is SNHLY and CDR2 FYNNEI. The CDR3 sequence is CASSEEQGAGDTQYF. CDR3 DNA: TGTGCCAGCAGTGAGGAGCAGGGGGCTGGAGATACGCAGTATTTT. The whole variable domain, remainder taken from reference TRBV2 and TRBJ2-3, is EPEVTQTPSHQVTQMGQEVILRCVPISNHLYFYWYRQILGQKVEFLVSFYNNEISEKSEIFDDQFSVERPDGSNFTLKIRSTKLEDSAMYFCASSEEQGAGDTQYFGPGTRLTVL.

In this sample, this clone turned up many times. This chain joins TRBV5-4 and TRBJ2-1; 8 bases line up with TRBD2. CDR1 is SGHNT and CDR2 is YYREEE in the germline V gene (reference sequence). The CDR3 sequence is 16 residues long. V dropped 0 bases and J dropped 7; count of bases not matched to a gene: 9. As DNA, the CDR3 is TGTGCCAGCAGCTTGGTTTACCGGGGGGGCGGAAATGAGCAGTTCTTC. Encoded protein: CASSLVYRGGGNEQFF.

The chain joins TRBV4-1 to TRBJ1-1; 7 nucleotides align to TRBD1. Germline CDR1 MGHRA, CDR2 YSYEKL. J was trimmed by 5 bases and V by 4 bases; bases with no gene match: 13. This CDR3 region has 16 residues. Here the CDR3 reads CASSPVSLDRYTEAFF. The CDR3 DNA reads as TGCGCCAGCAGCCCCGTGTCCTTGGACAGGTATACTGAAGCTTTCTTT.

A few counts support this clone. The chain is built from TRBV5-1 and TRBJ2-2, with 7 bases lining up with TRBD2. Germline CDR1 reads SGHRS; CDR2 reads YFSETQ. V shed 2 bases and J 1 base; nucleotides not matched to a gene: 5. The CDR3 extends over 16 amino acids. CDR3 coding DNA: TGCGCCAGCAGCTTCCGGCTAGCGGAGAACACCGGGGAGCTGTTTTTT. Amino acids: CASSFRLAENTGELFF. Using reference TRBV5-1 and TRBJ2-2 for the parts outside the CDR3, the full variable domain is KAGVTQTPRYLIKTRGQQVTLSCSPISGHRSVSWYQQTPGQGLQFLFEYFSETQRNKGNFPGRFSGRQFSNSRSEMNVSTLELGDSALYLCASSFRLAENTGELFFGEGSRLTVL.

The rearrangement joins TRBV19 to TRBJ1-1, with D hard to call. Trimming shortened V by 3 bases and J by 0 bases, and 14 bases separated the two germline ends. Germline CDR1 is LNHDA and CDR2 is SQIVND (reference sequence). This CDR3 comprises 16 residues. The CDR3 protein is CASSILGGDLNTEAFF. In nucleotides, the CDR3 is TGTGCCAGTAGTATTCTAGGCGGAGACCTGAACACTGAAGCTTTCTTT.

This clone was observed a single time. V usage is TRBV5-1 and J usage is TRBJ1-4, with 10 bases that match TRBD1. The V and J ends lost 4 bases and 7 bases, in that order; junction bases with no gene match: 7. CDR3 size: 15 residues. CDR1 SGHRS and CDR2 YFSETQ come from the germline V gene. The CDR3 region has the DNA TGCGCCAGCAGCCGGACAGGGGGAAGGGGTGAAAAACTGTTTTTT. Protein sequence: CASSRTGGRGEKLFF. Supplemented by reference TRBV5-1 and TRBJ1-4, the full variable domain reads KAGVTQTPRYLIKTRGQQVTLSCSPISGHRSVSWYQQTPGQGLQFLFEYFSETQRNKGNFPGRFSGRQFSNSRSEMNVSTLELGDSALYLCASSRTGGRGEKLFFGSGTQLSVL.

The chain is built from TRBV19 and TRBJ1-5, with a tentative D call TRBD1 (6 bases). Germline CDR1 and CDR2: LNHDA and SQIVND (reference sequence). Deletions cut 6 bases from V and 5 bases from J, with 11 bases between. The CDR3 has 13 amino acids. This CDR3 is CASSPNRDQPQHF. DNA for the CDR3: TGTGCCAGTAGCCCAAACAGGGATCAGCCCCAGCATTTT.

V usage is TRBV6-5 and J usage is TRBJ2-7; TRBD1 aligns across 7 bases. The CDR3 is 15 residues long. Trimming at V came to 7 bases and at J to 0 bases, leaving 9 bases not matched to a gene. Germline assignment: CDR1 MNHEY and CDR2 SVGAGI. The CDR3 here is CASTKGQVSSYEQYF. The CDR3 DNA reads TGTGCCAGCACCAAAGGACAGGTGAGCTCCTACGAGCAGTACTTC.

This chain links TRBV6-5 with TRBJ1-6; no reliable D call. The V and J ends lost 4 bases and 6 bases respectively, with 10 bases between them. The CDR3 loop spans 14 amino acids. CDR1 MNHEY and CDR2 SVGAGI come from the germline V gene. The CDR3, as DNA: TGTGCCAGCAGTTTCGGCAGGATTAATTCACCCCTCCACTTT. This sequence encodes CASSFGRINSPLHF.

The chain links TRBV3-1 (or the pseudogene TRBV3-2) to TRBJ1-4; D unresolved. CDR3 length equals 15 residues. From germline, CDR1 is LGHDT and CDR2 YNNKEL (reference sequence). V shed 1 base and J shed 0 bases, with 6 bases lying between them. CDR3 coding DNA: TGTGCCAGCAGCCAAGCCGGTCCAACTAATGAAAAACTGTTTTTT. Amino acid sequence: CASSQAGPTNEKLFF.

The genes are TRBV7-9 and TRBJ1-2; 7 bases agree with TRBD1. CDR1 and CDR2 (germline): SEHNR, FQNEAQ (reference sequence). The CDR3 spans 13 residues. The V and J ends lost 5 bases and 8 bases, in that order; junction bases with no gene match: 8. The DNA for the CDR3 is TGTGCCAGCAGCCGAGAGGGGGCCGGCGGCTACACCTTC. Protein: CASSREGAGGYTF.

The chain recombines TRBV9 with TRBJ1-1; a possible D gene is TRBD1 (6 bases). In germline, CDR1 is SGDLS, CDR2 YYNGEE. The CDR3 totals 13 residues. V was cut by 0 bases and J by 8 bases, with 11 bases left in between. CDR3 loop: CASSVGLTGEAFF. The DNA of the CDR3 is TGTGCCAGCAGCGTAGGGCTCACAGGGGAAGCTTTCTTT.

V and J are TRBV30 and TRBJ1-6, with 11 bases identical to TRBD1. The CDR3 spans 12 residues. CDR1 and CDR2 (germline): GTSNPN, SVGIG (reference sequence). J lost 12 bases, V lost 3 bases, and 1 base had no gene match. CDR3 in amino acids: CAWRGTGGPLHF. Written as DNA, the CDR3 is TGTGCCTGGAGAGGGACAGGGGGACCCCTCCACTTT.

The gene calls are TRBV6-5 and TRBJ1-3; D not certain. Between the trimmed V and J ends, which lost 6 bases and 0 bases, there was a span of 12 bases. Germline values: CDR1 MNHEY, CDR2 SVGAGI. The CDR3 consists of 15 residues. The CDR3 DNA reads as TGTGCCAGCAGCCGAGGACTAATCTCTGGAAACACCATATATTTT. Translation gives CASSRGLISGNTIYF.

This chain connects TRBV5-1 to TRBJ2-3, with TRBD2 identical over 9 bases. The CDR3 is 15 residues long. Unmatched junction bases numbered 5, after V lost 2 bases and J lost 4 bases. Germline assignment: CDR1 SGHRS and CDR2 YFSETQ. The CDR3 here is CASSFSGGPADTQYF. In DNA form, the CDR3 reads TGCGCCAGCAGCTTTAGCGGGGGCCCGGCAGATACGCAGTATTTT.

The rearrangement links TRBV11-2 to TRBJ2-7; TRBD1 agrees at 8 bases. This CDR3 has 14 amino acids. The germline CDR1 and CDR2 sequences are SGHAT and FQNNGV. V lost 1 base to trimming and J lost 5 bases; unmatched junction nucleotides: 4. CDR3 sequence: CASSLGQGPHEQYF. The CDR3 DNA reads as TGTGCCAGCAGCTTAGGACAGGGGCCCCACGAGCAGTACTTC.

This clone was seen only a few times. The V gene is TRBV25-1, the J gene TRBJ1-1; the match to TRBD1 covers 10 bases. Germline CDR1 reads MGHDK; CDR2 reads SYGVNS. V dropped 8 bases and J dropped 9; count of bases not matched to a gene: 6. The CDR3 is made up of 12 amino acids. The DNA for the CDR3 is TGTGCCAGCGGGACAGGGGATCTTAAAGCTTTCTTT. As protein: CASGTGDLKAFF.

This rearrangement joins TRBV11-3 to TRBJ2-1, with 8 bases identical to TRBD1. The CDR3 is 15 residues long. Germline trimming cut 1 base from V and 9 bases from J; bases unmatched to any gene: 8. The germline V gene encodes CDR1 SGHNT and CDR2 YENEEA. The CDR3 nucleotides read TGTGCCAGCAGCTTAGGTCAAGACAGGGGAGGTGAGCAGTTCTTC. Its protein product is CASSLGQDRGGEQFF. The variable domain in full, completed from reference TRBV11-3 and TRBJ2-1, reads EAGVVQSPRYKIIEKKQPVAFWCNPISGHNTLYWYLQNLGQGPELLIRYENEEAVDDSQLPKDRFSAERLKGVDSTLKIQPAELGDSAVYLCASSLGQDRGGEQFFGPGTRLTVL.

This chain links TRBV18 with TRBJ1-2; 7 positions match TRBD1. Germline CDR1 is KGHSH and CDR2 is LQKENI. This CDR3 comprises 18 residues. The V and J ends lost 0 bases and 0 bases, in that order; junction bases with no gene match: 10. The CDR3 DNA is TGTGCCAGCTCACCACCACTCGGGACAGTACAGTCTAACTATGGCTACACCTTC. It translates to CASSPPLGTVQSNYGYTF.

A few counts support this clone. The rearrangement joins TRBV7-3 to TRBJ1-1; 8 bases map to TRBD1. The CDR3 has 13 residues. V gave up 3 bases and J gave up 3 bases; unmatched junction bases: 0. Germline V lookup: CDR1 SGHTA, CDR2 FQGTGA. The CDR3 spells CASSLTGDTEAFF. DNA for the CDR3: TGTGCCAGCAGCTTGACAGGGGACACTGAAGCTTTCTTT.

The rearrangement joins TRBV18 to TRBJ1-3; D may be TRBD1 (5 bases). V lost 3 bases to trimming and J lost 2 bases, with 11 bases between them. CDR3 length: 15 amino acids. Germline V gives CDR1 KGHSH, CDR2 LQKENI. CDR3 sequence reads: CASSPGTNAGNTIYF. In nucleotides, the CDR3 is TGTGCCAGCTCACCCGGGACTAATGCTGGAAACACCATATATTTT.